This section outlines one T cell receptor (beta chain) sequence together with its context. Its antigen is currently unknown. This sample's TCRbeta library carried unique molecular identifier barcodes. TCRdb called the PCR reads again in MiXCR, with one record for every CDR3 protein. The sample has hundreds of thousands of distinct CDR3 sequences; 20% to 30% are singletons. These data are taken from a study of T-cell reconstitution after alpha-beta-depleted transplantation in children. This CDR3 spans 15 amino acids. The germline V gene encodes CDR1 SGHRS and CDR2 YFSETQ. V lost 4 bases, J lost 0 bases, and 13 bases lay in between. General study points: A year post-transplant, T-cell counts and diversity derived mostly from newly produced T cells. After transplant, at about two months, alpha-beta T cells were reportedly derived from several hundred expanded graft clones. In some patients, recipient T cells and intrathymic progenitors surviving conditioning explained high day-60 diversity.

The source was PBMCs, mostly from graft donor cells, collected 360 days after TCRalphabeta/CD19-depleted stem cell transplant. The sequence derives from a female patient between 2 and 15 years old who had a stem cell transplant for congenital amegakaryocytic thrombocytopenia, so the T cells may come from the graft donor. The chain combines TRBV5-1 with TRBJ1-1; D not certain. CDR3 protein: CASSPDGYMNTEAFF. For the CDR3, the DNA is TGCGCCAGCAGCCCGGACGGCTACATGAACACTGAAGCTTTCTTT.